The clone carrying this TCR beta chain turned up a few times. The target antigen is unknown. In the same sample, other DNA sequences code for this CDR3. The sample is drawn from a study of beta chain features in type 1 diabetes. Study-level findings and limits: In all four CD4+ subsets, TCRB CDR3 length was significantly, moderately reduced in type 1 diabetes.

The germline V gene encodes CDR1 SGHTA and CDR2 FQGNSA. The CDR3 loop spans 14 amino acids. The germline V and J ends were trimmed by 1 base and 0 bases, with 5 bases remaining between them. Sequencing targeted expressed TCRB transcripts, as all isolated RNA had been reverse transcribed. Assay used: immunoSEQ multiplex PCR; TCRdb lists only in-frame clones, some missing. This sample carries 300,000 to 350,000 clones, about a tenth of them seen once, and the ten largest clones take roughly 1%. CD4+ cells of the naive, central memory, regulatory and stem cell-like memory types were sorted via CD45RO/CCR7/CD25/CD127/CD95/CD27.

The chain links TRBV7-2 to TRBJ2-3; the D is unclear. This TCR was recovered from a man aged 25 to 40 with type 1 diabetes. The material sequenced was central memory CD4+ T cells from blood. The CDR3 region is CASSLGYSTDTQYF. As DNA, the CDR3 is TGTGCCAGCAGCTTAGGATATAGCACAGATACGCAGTATTTT.